These 8 T cell receptor beta chains came from one sample sequenced in a study of blood T cells in healthy people across ages. A second PCR of about 6 to 12 cycles used a sample-barcoded 5' primer and a J-beta primer mix. MiXCR, applied by TCRdb to the 5' RACE reads, yields one record per CDR3 protein. Altogether roughly 680,000 distinct CDR3 sequences are present, approximately 52% being singletons, with the ten largest covering roughly 14%. The sequencing sample was made of blood. The receptors shown here come from a woman of 80 years or more in good health.

This sequence joins TRBV7-9 and TRBJ1-4; 7 bases are shared with TRBD1. CDR3 length: 15 amino acids. Trimming took 1 base from V and 4 from J; bases not matched to a gene: 3. CDR1 is SEHNR and CDR2 is FQNEAQ in the germline V gene (reference sequence). CDR3 nucleotide sequence: TGTGCCAGCAGCTTAGGGGACAGTAATAATGAAAAACTGTTTTTT. Its translation is CASSLGDSNNEKLFF. Full variable domain (remainder filled in from reference TRBV7-9 and TRBJ1-4): DTGVSQNPRHKITKRGQNVTFRCDPISEHNRLYWYRQTLGQGPEFLTYFQNEAQLEKSRLLSDRFSAERPKGSFSTLEIQRTEQGDSAMYLCASSLGDSNNEKLFFGSGTQLSVL.

This clonotype was counted many times. The chain links TRBV29-1 to TRBJ2-2, with D maybe TRBD1 (5 bases). This CDR3 region has 11 residues. Germline V lookup: CDR1 SQVTM, CDR2 ANQGSEA. Deletions cut 7 bases from V and 5 bases from J, with 8 bases between. CDR3 nucleotide sequence: TGCAGCGGGCGACAGACCGGGGAGCTGTTTTTT. Translation gives CSGRQTGELFF.

This sequence joins TRBV28 and TRBJ2-7, with 7 bases fitting TRBD1. The junction had 9 bases not matched to a gene; V was cut back by 6 bases and J by 4 bases. CDR1 is MDHEN and CDR2 is SYDVKM in the germline V gene. The CDR3 covers 14 residues. For the CDR3, the DNA is TGTGCCAGCAGGGAACGACAGGGCGGGTACGAGCAGTACTTC. Amino acid sequence: CASRERQGGYEQYF.

Worth noting for this clonotype: A much more abundant neighbour one base away suggests this may be a read error. The rearrangement joins TRBV27 to TRBJ2-5, with D uncertain. The CDR3 spans 14 residues. The germline CDR1 and CDR2 sequences are MNHEY and SMNVEV (reference sequence). The CDR3 nucleotides read TGTGCCAGCGGTTTAAGGGCAGTTCAAGAGACCCAGTACTTC. As protein: CASGLRAVQETQYF.

This clonotype has more than one count but fewer than ten. The V gene is TRBV2, the J gene TRBJ2-3; a possible D gene is TRBD1 (5 bases). The CDR3 contains 13 residues. V was cut by 4 bases and J by 6 bases, with 11 bases left in between. Germline V gives CDR1 SNHLY, CDR2 FYNNEI. The CDR3 spells CASSVGASDTQYF. CDR3 DNA: TGTGCCAGCAGTGTTGGGGCTTCCGATACGCAGTATTTT.

This clonotype has only a few counts. The CDR3 bases are TGTGCCAGCAGCTCCGGGACACATTCCTACGAGCAGTACTTC. Translated: CASSSGTHSYEQYF. The chain combines TRBV7-9 with TRBJ2-7; possibly TRBD1 for D (6 bases). The CDR3 runs to 14 residues. Germline-derived CDR1 and CDR2 are SEHNR and FQNEAQ (reference sequence). Trimming took 4 bases from V and 1 from J, leaving 11 bases between them.

This chain uses TRBV14 with TRBJ2-7, with 10 bases that match TRBD2. Trimming removed 4 bases from V and 2 bases from J; junction bases left unmatched: 8. Germline values: CDR1 SGHDN, CDR2 FVKESK. This CDR3 region has 16 residues. In DNA form, the CDR3 reads TGTGCCAGCAGCCGCGAACTAGCGGGGATAACCTACGAGCAGTACTTC. Translated, it gives CASSRELAGITYEQYF.

V gene TRBV5-1 combines with J gene TRBJ1-5, with no clear D. This CDR3 has 13 amino acids. Trimming took 4 bases from V and 7 from J, leaving 12 bases between them. The germline gives CDR1 SGHRS, CDR2 YFSETQ. The CDR3 here is CASSVLGGQPQHF. CDR3 DNA: TGCGCCAGCAGCGTCTTGGGTGGGCAGCCCCAGCATTTT.